This entry features one T cell receptor beta chain sequence. Its antigen remains undetermined. Base qualities are not recorded, but no much larger clone differs from it by a single base. The data stem from a study of T cells in Graves' hyperthyroidism and ophthalmopathy (dated by TCRdb to the late 2010s). General notes on the study: Peripheral blood samples were taken at initial diagnosis, before any treatment was given. Following sampling, methimazole starting at 30 mg daily was given to hyperthyroidism patients, and high-dose intravenous methylprednisolone was given to ophthalmopathy patients. The paper reports TCR Vbeta CDR3 sequencing of some 140 peripheral blood samples: some 41 ophthalmopathy, under 80 hyperthyroidism and some 17 progressor patients. The 100 discovery patients were randomly split 7:3 into training and test sets. Whether ophthalmopathy could be predicted prospectively was tested in an independent validation cohort made up of 18 to 20 hyperthyroidism patients plus 17 patients who later progressed to ophthalmopathy. To identify distinguishing TCR V-J signatures, a discovery cohort of 90 to 100 patients was used, comprising 43 with Graves' ophthalmopathy and some 57 with stable Graves' hyperthyroidism. Thyroid tissue and blood T-cell repertoires from six Graves' hyperthyroidism patients were also compared in the study.

There are 14 amino acids in the CDR3, from cysteine to phenylalanine inclusive. The entry retains the CDR3 DNA only, 42 bases that are in frame from base 1. V loses 9 bases at its end and J loses 4 bases; junction bases beyond the gene matches: 8. Taken from the germline V gene (reference sequence), the CDR1 and CDR2 loops are PRHDT and FYEKMQ. Hyperthyroidism patients were newly diagnosed, had a disease duration of under 2 months, and were aged 18 to 65 years. Exclusion was applied to patients with uncontrolled infections, other autoimmune diseases, pregnancy or lactation. Diagnoses were established on the basis of clinical symptoms, serum thyroxine and TRAb, thyroid ultrasound, and orbital computed tomography. Blood from progressor patients was drawn when they were first diagnosed with hyperthyroidism, before any ophthalmopathy symptoms appeared. PBMCs were isolated from about 10 ml of fresh peripheral blood by Ficoll-Paque density gradient centrifugation. Progressor patients were first diagnosed with Graves' hyperthyroidism and then developed ophthalmopathy during follow-up. Total RNA was extracted using Trizol reagent, and RNA quality was assessed on an Agilent 2100 Bioanalyzer.

The investigation overall reported the following: In cross-validation, a model built on a 13 V-J signature told ophthalmopathy apart from stable hyperthyroidism with approximately 90% sensitivity and about 81% specificity, and in testing the same model reached 80%/75%. Most expanded thyroid clonotypes (frequency above 0.001) were also detected in blood, suggesting blood repertoires may reflect thyroid immune responses. No statistical method was used to set the sample size in advance, and investigators knew the group allocation. In validation, the model predicted progression to ophthalmopathy a median of roughly 6.5 months before onset, with roughly 71% sensitivity and almost 75% specificity.

TCR beta CDR3 regions were amplified from RNA transcripts. The first round of RT-PCR for the TCR CDR3 was performed with the HTBI primer set and the Qiagen OneStep RT-PCR kit. The libraries were constructed in a second round of multiplex PCR and then size-selected and purified. Paired-end sequencing of the libraries was performed with 100 bp reads on an Illumina HiSeq2000. Per the original workflow: SOAPnuke was used to process the raw data, throwing out any read that contained adapters or uncalled bases, had a mean Phred below 15, or lacked an exact constant-primer or identifier match. COPE v1.2.5 was used to merge high-quality paired reads, and clonotypes were defined as unique nucleotide sequences. Clonotypes were aligned to IMGT TRBV, TRBD and TRBJ reference segments using MiTCR v1.1. Analysis was restricted to V-J combinations with a frequency above 0.0001, which covered 99% to 99.2% of repertoires. The TCS score was defined as F50 (clonal expansion) divided by E x V (chaos), with BLOSUM62-based TCRdist calculated between CDR3 peptides within each V-J. Welch's t-statistics and random forest reduced fewer than 600 V-J features to 13, which were used in a naive Bayes classifier (R e1071). The public reads were reanalyzed by TCRdb: fastp trimming at Q25, MiXCR alignment, in-frame beta chains only. A single entry per CDR3 protein holds the most common genes and DNA from its merged rows. TCRdb's processing, not the authors', yielded these V and J calls. Across this sample there are about 400,000 distinct CDR3 sequences, with 15% to 18% seen only once. In total, the top ten clones hold around a quarter of the sample.

The V and J segments used are TRBV13 and TRBJ2-2; 7 bases in the junction line up with TRBD2. Sequenced input: blood. This sequence was found in a woman aged 18-29 years with Graves' hyperthyroidism that later progressed to Graves' ophthalmopathy. For the CDR3, the sequence is CASRNWGGTGELFF. The DNA is as follows: TGTGCCAGTCGCAATTGGGGGGGCACCGGGGAGCTGTTTTTT.